This passage covers 12 T cell receptor beta chains from one sample sequenced in a study of blood T cell repertoires in COVID-19. Assay: immunoSEQ multiplex PCR; the TCRdb copy retains only in-frame clones and omits some. This sample has about 68,000 clones; approximately 80% occur once, and the top ten carry 40% to 45%. Sequencing was carried out using peripheral blood. The receptors were gathered from an elderly man with acute or convalescent COVID-19.

The chain is built from TRBV21-1 and TRBJ1-6. TRBV21-1 is a recognized pseudogene. CDR3 length: 15 residues. Written as DNA, the CDR3 is TGTGCCAGCAGCAAACCGGGCTCCTATAATTCACCCCTCCACTTT. Translating gives CASSKPGSYNSPLHF.

The V and J genes are TRBV6-5 and TRBJ2-7, with D perhaps TRBD1 (6 bases). Per the germline V gene, CDR1 is MNHEY and CDR2 is SVGAGI. V was pared by 8 bases and J by 2 bases, with 13 bases between. CDR3 size: 13 residues. The CDR3 DNA follows: TGTGCCAGCGCAAACAGGGTTCCCTACGAGCAGTACTTC. It encodes CASANRVPYEQYF.

This chain links TRBV7-6 with TRBJ2-1; 12 bases are a match to TRBD1. Trimming removed 5 bases from V and 7 bases from J; junction bases left unmatched: 9. Germline V gene data show CDR1 as SGHVS and CDR2 as FNYEAQ. This CDR3 has 16 amino acids. This CDR3 reads CASSKTGTGGWNEQFF. CDR3 DNA: TGTGCCAGCAGCAAGACCGGGACAGGGGGCTGGAATGAGCAGTTCTTC.

The V and J genes are TRBV10-3 and TRBJ2-7; 9 positions agree with TRBD1. Germline CDR1 and CDR2: ENHRY and SYGVKD. The CDR3 has 17 amino acids. V was pared by 4 bases and J by 5 bases, with 15 bases of the junction left unmatched. The CDR3 spells CAISVRDREQGGNEQYF. The CDR3 bases are TGTGCCATCAGTGTCCGGGACAGGGAGCAGGGGGGAAACGAGCAGTACTTC.

The rearrangement joins TRBV18 to TRBJ2-3; D is uncertain. The CDR3 is made up of 15 amino acids. CDR1 and CDR2 (germline): KGHSH, LQKENI. V gave up 3 bases and J gave up 1 base, with 11 bases separating them. The CDR3 coding sequence is TGTGCCAGCTCACCCTCGTCGACTCGCACAGATACGCAGTATTTT. This sequence encodes CASSPSSTRTDTQYF.

This rearrangement joins TRBV7-9 to TRBJ1-3, with TRBD1 matching over 9 bases. CDR1 is SEHNR, CDR2 FQNEAQ, per germline (reference sequence). Losses at the gene ends were 4 bases for V and 5 bases for J; bases not matched to a gene: 6. The CDR3 spans 15 residues. The CDR3 is CASSSDRGRRNTIYF. CDR3 DNA: TGTGCCAGCAGCTCGGACAGGGGAAGAAGAAACACCATATATTTT.

Only a few counts were recorded for this clone. V and J are TRBV9 and TRBJ1-2, with 7 bases identical to TRBD1. The CDR3 loop spans 12 amino acids. After removal of 4 bases from V and 8 bases from J, the junction contained 5 bases not matched to a gene. CDR1 and CDR2 (germline): SGDLS, YYNGEE. The CDR3 here is CASSTRGRGYTF. DNA for the CDR3: TGTGCCAGCAGCACTAGGGGGCGCGGCTACACCTTC.

The chain combines TRBV6-6 with TRBJ1-1; the D is unclear. Germline-derived CDR1 and CDR2 are MNHNY and SVGAGI (reference sequence). V lost 6 bases to trimming and J lost 1 base, with 9 bases between them. The CDR3 is 13 residues long. Written as DNA, the CDR3 is TGTGCCAGCAGCCACACACAGAACACTGAAGCTTTCTTT. Its protein product is CASSHTQNTEAFF.

The genes are TRBV19 and TRBJ1-6, with 8 bases that match TRBD1. V lost 7 bases to trimming and J lost 0 bases; unmatched junction nucleotides: 8. Germline assignment: CDR1 LNHDA and CDR2 SQIVND (reference sequence). The CDR3 consists of 17 residues. CDR3 nucleotides: TGTGCCAGTACCGGGGACAGGCCAAGCTCCTATAATTCACCCCTCCACTTT. Amino acid sequence: CASTGDRPSSYNSPLHF.

V gene TRBV6-5 combines with J gene TRBJ2-5; 11 nucleotides match TRBD2. Germline assignment: CDR1 MNHEY and CDR2 SVGAGI. CDR3 size: 13 residues. With 8 bases clipped from V and 3 bases from J, the junction kept 2 bases outside the gene matches. Here the CDR3 reads CASGGLAEETQYF. CDR3 in DNA: TGTGCCAGCGGGGGACTAGCGGAAGAGACCCAGTACTTC.

This CDR3 reads CASSFGGAPAGELFF. As DNA, the CDR3 is TGTGCCAGCAGCTTTGGAGGGGCGCCGGCCGGGGAGCTGTTTTTT. The chain combines TRBV5-6 with TRBJ2-2; D possibly corresponds to TRBD2 (6 bases). The CDR3 has 15 amino acids. V was pared by 2 bases and J by 6 bases, with 14 bases between. Germline-derived CDR1 and CDR2 are SGHDT and YYEEEE.

The chain recombines TRBV28 with TRBJ2-3; 7 nucleotides line up with TRBD1. CDR1 MDHEN and CDR2 SYDVKM come from the germline V gene. V shed 6 bases and J 4 bases; nucleotides not matched to a gene: 10. This CDR3 has 15 residues. CDR3 sequence: CASRAGDSSSDTQYF. The CDR3 bases are TGTGCCAGCAGGGCTGGGGACAGTTCCTCAGATACGCAGTATTTT.